This TCR beta chain was captured in a study of CD8 T cells in Susac syndrome. RNA amounts of about 0.5 to 1 ug underwent reverse transcription with random hexamers. TCRdb used MiXCR to reprocess the immunoSEQ multiplex PCR reads, holding one entry per CDR3 protein. The data contain 70,000 or so distinct CDR3 sequences, roughly 94% of them seen just once; the ten biggest clones take up roughly 0.22%. The V segment lost 5 bases and the J segment 4 bases; nucleotides outside the gene matches: 11. This CDR3 is built from 15 residues. CDR1 is SEHNR and CDR2 is FQNEAQ in the germline V gene (reference sequence).

This rearrangement joins TRBV7-9 to TRBJ2-7; 7 nucleotides agree with TRBD1. The clonotype comes from a human donor in good health. The sample taken for sequencing was CD8+ T cells from PBMCs. The CDR3 here is CASSQGGSSLYEQYV. CDR3 coding DNA: TGTGCCAGCAGCCAAGGGGGCTCATCGCTATACGAGCAGTACGTC.